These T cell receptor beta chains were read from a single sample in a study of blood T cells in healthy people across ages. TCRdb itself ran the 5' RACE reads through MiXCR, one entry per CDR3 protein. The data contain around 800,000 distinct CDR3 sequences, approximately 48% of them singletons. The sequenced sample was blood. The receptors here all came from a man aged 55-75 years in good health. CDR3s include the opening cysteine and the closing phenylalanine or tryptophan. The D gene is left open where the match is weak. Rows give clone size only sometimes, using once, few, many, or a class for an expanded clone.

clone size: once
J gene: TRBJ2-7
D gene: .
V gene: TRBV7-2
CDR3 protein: CASSLGAGAGEDEQYF
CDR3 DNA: TGTGCCAGCAGCTTAGGGGCGGGCGCGGGCGAGGACGAGCAGTACTTC

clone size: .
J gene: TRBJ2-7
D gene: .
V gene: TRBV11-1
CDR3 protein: CASSLQDNEQYF
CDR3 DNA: TGTGCCAGCAGCTTGCAAGACAACGAGCAGTACTTC

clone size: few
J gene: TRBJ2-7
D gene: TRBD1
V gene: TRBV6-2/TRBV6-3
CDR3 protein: CASSYGQFGRTGSEQYF
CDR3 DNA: TGTGCCAGCAGTTACGGCCAATTTGGAAGGACAGGGAGCGAGCAGTACTTC

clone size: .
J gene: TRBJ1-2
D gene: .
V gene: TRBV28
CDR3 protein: CASSLPQGGIYGYTF
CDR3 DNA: TGTGCCAGCAGCCTGCCACAGGGAGGGATCTATGGCTACACCTTC

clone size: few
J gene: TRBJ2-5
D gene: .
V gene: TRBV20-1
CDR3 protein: CSALRTAGKTQTQYF
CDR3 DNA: TGCAGTGCTCTCCGTACGGCGGGCAAGACCCAGACCCAGTACTTC

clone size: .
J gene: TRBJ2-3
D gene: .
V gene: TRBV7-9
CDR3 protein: CASSLVWQGGETQYF
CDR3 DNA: TGTGCCAGCAGCTTAGTCTGGCAGGGGGGAGAGACGCAGTATTTT

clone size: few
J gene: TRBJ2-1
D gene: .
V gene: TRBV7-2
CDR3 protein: CASSSRPSRSLYNEQFF
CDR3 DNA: TGTGCCAGCAGCTCCCGACCCTCTCGGAGCCTCTACAATGAGCAGTTCTTC

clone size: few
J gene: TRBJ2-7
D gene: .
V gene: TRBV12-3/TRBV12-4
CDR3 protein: CASSSGMEYEQYF
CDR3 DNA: TGTGCCAGCAGTTCGGGGATGGAATACGAGCAGTACTTC

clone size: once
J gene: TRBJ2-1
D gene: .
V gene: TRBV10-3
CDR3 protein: CAISERGAGNEQFF
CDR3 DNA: TGTGCCATCAGTGAGCGGGGGGCGGGCAATGAGCAGTTCTTC

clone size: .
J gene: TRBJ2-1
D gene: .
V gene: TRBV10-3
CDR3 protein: CAISESRQSKNEQFF
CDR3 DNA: TGTGCCATCAGTGAGTCCAGACAGTCTAAGAATGAGCAGTTCTTC

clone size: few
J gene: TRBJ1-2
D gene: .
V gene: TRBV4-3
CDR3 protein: CASSESTGQNYGYTF
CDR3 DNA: TGCGCCAGCAGCGAAAGCACGGGCCAAAACTATGGCTACACCTTC

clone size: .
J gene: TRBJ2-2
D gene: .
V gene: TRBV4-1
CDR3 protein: CASSQEQVDGAGELFF
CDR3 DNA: TGCGCCAGCAGCCAGGAACAGGTTGATGGGGCCGGGGAGCTGTTTTTT

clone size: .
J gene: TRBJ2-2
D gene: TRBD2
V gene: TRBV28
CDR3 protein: CASRTSVGGELFF
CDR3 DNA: TGTGCCAGTCGGACTAGCGTGGGCGGGGAGCTGTTTTTT

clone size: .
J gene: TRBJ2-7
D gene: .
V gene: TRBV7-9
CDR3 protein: CASSLAWSDPYEQYF
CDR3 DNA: TGTGCCAGCAGCTTAGCGTGGTCGGACCCCTACGAGCAGTACTTC

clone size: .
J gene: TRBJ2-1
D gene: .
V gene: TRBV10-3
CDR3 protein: CAIRGGGDEQFF
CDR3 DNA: TGTGCCATCAGGGGGGGAGGCGATGAGCAGTTCTTC

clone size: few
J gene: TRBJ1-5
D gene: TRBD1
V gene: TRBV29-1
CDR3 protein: CSVLTGDSNQPQHF
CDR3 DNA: TGCAGCGTTCTGACAGGGGATAGCAATCAGCCCCAGCATTTT

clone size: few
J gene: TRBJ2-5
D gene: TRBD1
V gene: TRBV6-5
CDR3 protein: CASSLLGTGGLQYF
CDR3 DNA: TGTGCCAGCAGTCTTCTGGGGACAGGGGGTTTGCAGTACTTC

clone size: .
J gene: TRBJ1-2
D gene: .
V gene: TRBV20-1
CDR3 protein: CSARGSRDTPNYGYTF
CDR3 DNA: TGCAGTGCTAGGGGGTCCCGGGACACGCCTAACTATGGCTACACCTTC

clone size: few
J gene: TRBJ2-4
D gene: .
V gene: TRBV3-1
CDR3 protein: CASSQDKGLGIQYF
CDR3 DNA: TGTGCCAGCAGCCAAGATAAAGGTTTAGGCATTCAGTACTTC

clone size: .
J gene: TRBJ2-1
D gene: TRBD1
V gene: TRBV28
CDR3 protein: CASSPPGQGGNEQFF
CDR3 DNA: TGTGCCAGCAGTCCTCCGGGACAGGGGGGGAATGAGCAGTTCTTC

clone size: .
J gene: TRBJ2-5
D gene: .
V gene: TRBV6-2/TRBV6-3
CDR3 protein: CASSPIGGVGQETQYF
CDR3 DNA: TGTGCCAGCAGCCCTATCGGGGGAGTGGGGCAAGAGACCCAGTACTTC

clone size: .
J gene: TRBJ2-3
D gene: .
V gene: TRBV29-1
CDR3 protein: CSGVSMGDTQYF
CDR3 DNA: TGCAGCGGGGTATCGATGGGAGATACGCAGTATTTT

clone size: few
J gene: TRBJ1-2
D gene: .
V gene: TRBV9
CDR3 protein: CASSVEAGSSSYGYTF
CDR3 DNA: TGTGCCAGCAGCGTAGAGGCAGGTTCGAGTTCCTATGGCTACACCTTC

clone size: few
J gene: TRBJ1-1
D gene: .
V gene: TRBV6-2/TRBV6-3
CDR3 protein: CASSYRTGRAFF
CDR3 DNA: TGTGCCAGCAGTTACCGCACAGGGCGTGCTTTCTTT

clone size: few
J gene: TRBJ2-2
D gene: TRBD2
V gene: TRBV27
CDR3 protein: CASIPTSGGTGELFF
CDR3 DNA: TGTGCCAGCATCCCGACTAGCGGGGGGACCGGGGAGCTGTTTTTT

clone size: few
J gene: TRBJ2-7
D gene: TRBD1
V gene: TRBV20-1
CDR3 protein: CSARVLGQGAYEQYF
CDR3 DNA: TGCAGTGCTAGAGTCCTAGGACAGGGCGCCTACGAGCAGTACTTC

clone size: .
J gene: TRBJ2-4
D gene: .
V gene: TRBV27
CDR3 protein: CASSSSGLLRAKNIQYF
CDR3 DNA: TGTGCCAGCAGTTCGTCCGGACTCCTTCGCGCCAAAAACATTCAGTACTTC

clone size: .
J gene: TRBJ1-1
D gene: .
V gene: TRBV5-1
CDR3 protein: CASSFRQMNTEAFF
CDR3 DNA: TGCGCCAGCAGCTTCAGACAGATGAACACTGAAGCTTTCTTT

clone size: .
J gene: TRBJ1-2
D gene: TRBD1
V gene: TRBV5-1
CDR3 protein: CASSTLTGGPTADGYTF
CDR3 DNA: TGCGCCAGCAGCACACTGACAGGGGGCCCAACCGCCGATGGCTACACCTTC

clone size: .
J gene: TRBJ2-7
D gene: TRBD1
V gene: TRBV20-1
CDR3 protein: CSATPGQGNEQYF
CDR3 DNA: TGCAGTGCTACTCCGGGACAGGGGAACGAGCAGTACTTC

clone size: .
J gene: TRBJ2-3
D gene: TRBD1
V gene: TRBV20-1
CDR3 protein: CSARPHPRTGASTDTQYF
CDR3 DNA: TGCAGTGCTAGACCACACCCTCGGACAGGGGCAAGCACAGATACGCAGTATTTT

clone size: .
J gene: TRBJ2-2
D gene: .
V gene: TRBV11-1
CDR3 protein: CASSSDVLMGELFF
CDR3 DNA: TGTGCCAGCAGCTCGGACGTCCTAATGGGGGAGCTGTTTTTT

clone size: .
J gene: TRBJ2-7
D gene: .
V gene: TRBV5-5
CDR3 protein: CASSSVGTYSYEQYF
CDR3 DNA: TGTGCCAGCAGCTCGGTCGGGACATACTCCTACGAGCAGTACTTC

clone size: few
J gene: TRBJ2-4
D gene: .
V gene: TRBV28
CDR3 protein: CASSPWGDPGDIQYF
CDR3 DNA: TGTGCCAGCAGTCCCTGGGGAGACCCGGGAGACATTCAGTACTTC

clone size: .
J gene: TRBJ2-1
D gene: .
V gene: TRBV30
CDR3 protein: CAWSPTGIEQFF
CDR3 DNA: TGTGCCTGGAGTCCTACAGGGATCGAGCAGTTCTTC

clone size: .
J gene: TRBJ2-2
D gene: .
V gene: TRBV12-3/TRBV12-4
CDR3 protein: CASSFSQGRELFF
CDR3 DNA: TGTGCCAGCAGTTTCTCCCAGGGTCGGGAGCTGTTTTTT

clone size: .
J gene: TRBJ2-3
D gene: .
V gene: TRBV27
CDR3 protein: CASSLRGRPNLLAGIATDTQYF
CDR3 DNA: TGTGCCAGCAGTTTAAGGGGCAGGCCGAATCTCCTCGCGGGGATCGCCACAGATACGCAGTATTTT

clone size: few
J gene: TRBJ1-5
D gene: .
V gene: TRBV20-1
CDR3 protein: CSAGDTHSNQPQHF
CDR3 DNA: TGCAGTGCCGGGGACACCCATAGCAATCAGCCCCAGCATTTT

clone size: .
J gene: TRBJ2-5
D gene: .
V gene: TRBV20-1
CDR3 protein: CSARLAPVETQYF
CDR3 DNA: TGCAGTGCTAGGCTAGCGCCCGTAGAGACCCAGTACTTC

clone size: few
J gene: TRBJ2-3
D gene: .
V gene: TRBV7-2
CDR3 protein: CASSSASADTQYF
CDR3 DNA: TGTGCCAGCAGCTCCGCTAGTGCAGATACGCAGTATTTT

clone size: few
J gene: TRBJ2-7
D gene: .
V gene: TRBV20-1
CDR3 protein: CSASSSYEQYF
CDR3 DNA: TGCAGTGCTAGTAGCAGCTACGAGCAGTACTTC

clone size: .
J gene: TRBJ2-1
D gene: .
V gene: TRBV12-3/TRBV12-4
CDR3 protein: CASTPPGPGTYNEQFF
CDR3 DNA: TGTGCCAGCACTCCTCCGGGACCGGGTACATACAATGAGCAGTTCTTC

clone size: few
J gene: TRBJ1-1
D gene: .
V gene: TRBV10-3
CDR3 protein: CAISERGKAFF
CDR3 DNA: TGTGCCATCAGTGAGAGAGGGAAAGCTTTCTTT

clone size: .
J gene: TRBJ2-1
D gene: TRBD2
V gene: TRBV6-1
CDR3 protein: CASSGMVAGANEQFF
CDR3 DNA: TGTGCCAGCAGTGGGATGGTAGCGGGGGCCAATGAGCAGTTCTTC

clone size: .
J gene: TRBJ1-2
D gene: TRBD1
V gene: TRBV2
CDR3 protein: CASTRGQAYYGYTF
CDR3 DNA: TGTGCCAGCACCCGCGGACAGGCATACTATGGCTACACCTTC

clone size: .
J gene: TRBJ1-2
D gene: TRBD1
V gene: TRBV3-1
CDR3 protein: CASSQNRGAGGYTF
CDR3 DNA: TGTGCCAGCAGCCAAAACAGGGGAGCGGGCGGCTACACCTTC

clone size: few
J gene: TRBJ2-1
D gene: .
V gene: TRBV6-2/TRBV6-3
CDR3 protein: CASTLTGSSYNEQFF
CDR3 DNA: TGTGCCAGCACCCTGACTGGGAGCTCCTACAATGAGCAGTTCTTC

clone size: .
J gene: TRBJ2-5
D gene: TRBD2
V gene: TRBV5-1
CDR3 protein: CASSIRLAGGLETQYF
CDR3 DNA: TGCGCCAGCAGCATCCGACTAGCGGGGGGGCTAGAGACCCAGTACTTC

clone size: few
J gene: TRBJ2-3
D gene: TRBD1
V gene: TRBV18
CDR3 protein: CASSPFTGQGDTQYF
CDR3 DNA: TGTGCTAGCTCACCATTTACTGGACAGGGAGATACGCAGTATTTT

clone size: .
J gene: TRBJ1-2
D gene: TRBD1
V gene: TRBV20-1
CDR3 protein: CSASYRQGRGNYGYTF
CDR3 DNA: TGCAGTGCTAGTTATAGACAGGGTCGTGGTAACTATGGCTACACCTTC

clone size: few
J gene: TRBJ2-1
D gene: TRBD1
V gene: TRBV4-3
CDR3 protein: CASSRQGAGEQFF
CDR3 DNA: TGCGCCAGCAGCCGACAGGGGGCGGGAGAGCAGTTCTTC

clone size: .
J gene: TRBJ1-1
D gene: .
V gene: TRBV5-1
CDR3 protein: CASSLLGQMNTEAFF
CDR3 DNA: TGCGCCAGCAGCTTGCTCGGCCAGATGAACACTGAAGCTTTCTTT

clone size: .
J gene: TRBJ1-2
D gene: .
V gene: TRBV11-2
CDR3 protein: CASSFTASEHGYTF
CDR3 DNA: TGTGCCAGCAGCTTTACGGCGAGCGAGCATGGCTACACCTTC

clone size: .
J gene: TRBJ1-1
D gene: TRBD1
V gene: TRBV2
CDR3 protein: CASSATGTGATEAFF
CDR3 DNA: TGTGCCAGCAGTGCCACCGGGACAGGGGCTACTGAAGCTTTCTTT

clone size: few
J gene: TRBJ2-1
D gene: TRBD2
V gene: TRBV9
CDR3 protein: CASSDGAGYSEQFF
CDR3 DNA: TGTGCCAGCAGCGACGGAGCGGGGTACAGTGAGCAGTTCTTC

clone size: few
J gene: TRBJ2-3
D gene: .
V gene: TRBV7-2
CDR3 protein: CASSLDPGRIDTQYF
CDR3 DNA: TGTGCCAGCAGCTTAGATCCGGGACGCATAGATACGCAGTATTTT

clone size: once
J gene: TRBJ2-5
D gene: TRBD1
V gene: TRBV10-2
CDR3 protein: CASSEFRGKYNEQYF
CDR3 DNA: TGCGCCAGCAGTGAGTTCAGGGGGAAATACAATGAGCAGTACTTC

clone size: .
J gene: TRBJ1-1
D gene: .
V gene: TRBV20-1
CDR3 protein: CSARETKSTEAFF
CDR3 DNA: TGCAGTGCCAGGGAGACTAAAAGCACTGAAGCTTTCTTT

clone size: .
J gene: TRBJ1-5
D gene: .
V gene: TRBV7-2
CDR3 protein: CASSLASRVNQPQHF
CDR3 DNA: TGTGCCAGCAGCTTAGCGTCCAGGGTCAATCAGCCCCAGCATTTT